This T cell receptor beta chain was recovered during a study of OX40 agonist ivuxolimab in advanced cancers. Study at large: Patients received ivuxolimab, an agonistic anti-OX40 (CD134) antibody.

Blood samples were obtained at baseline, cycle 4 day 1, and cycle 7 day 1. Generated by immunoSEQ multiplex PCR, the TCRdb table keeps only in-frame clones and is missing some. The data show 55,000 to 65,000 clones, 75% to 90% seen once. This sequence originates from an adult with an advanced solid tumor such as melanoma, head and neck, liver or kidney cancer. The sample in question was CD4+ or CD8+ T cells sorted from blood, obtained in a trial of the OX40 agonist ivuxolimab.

This CDR3 reads CASTPTDSGRYEQYF. The CDR3 nucleotides read TGTGCCAGCACCCCCACAGATAGCGGGAGGTACGAGCAGTACTTC. This chain links TRBV25-1 with TRBJ2-7; 10 positions match TRBD2. The CDR3 has 15 amino acids. J gave up 4 bases and V 7 bases, and 10 bases lay outside the gene matches. From germline, CDR1 is MGHDK and CDR2 SYGVNS.